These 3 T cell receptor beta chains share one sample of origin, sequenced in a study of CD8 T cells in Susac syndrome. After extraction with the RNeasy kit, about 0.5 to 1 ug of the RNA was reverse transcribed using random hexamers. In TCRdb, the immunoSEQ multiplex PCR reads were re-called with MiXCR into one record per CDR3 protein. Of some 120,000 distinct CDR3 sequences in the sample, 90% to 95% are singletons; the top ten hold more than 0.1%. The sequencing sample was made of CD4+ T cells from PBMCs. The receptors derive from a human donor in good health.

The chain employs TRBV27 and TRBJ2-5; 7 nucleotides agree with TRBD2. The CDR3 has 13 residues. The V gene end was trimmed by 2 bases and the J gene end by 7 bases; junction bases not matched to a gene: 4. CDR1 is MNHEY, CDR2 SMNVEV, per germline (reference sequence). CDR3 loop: CASSLAGVGTQYF. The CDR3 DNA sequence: TGTGCCAGCAGTTTAGCGGGAGTGGGGACCCAGTACTTC.

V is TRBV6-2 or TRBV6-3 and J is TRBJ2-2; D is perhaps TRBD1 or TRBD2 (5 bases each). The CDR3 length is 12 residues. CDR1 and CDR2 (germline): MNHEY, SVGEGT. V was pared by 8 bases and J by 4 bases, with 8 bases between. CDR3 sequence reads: CASGTFTGELFF. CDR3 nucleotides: TGTGCCAGCGGGACGTTCACCGGGGAGCTGTTTTTT.

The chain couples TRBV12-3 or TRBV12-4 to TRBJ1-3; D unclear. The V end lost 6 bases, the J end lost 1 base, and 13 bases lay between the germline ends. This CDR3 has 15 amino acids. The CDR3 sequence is CASSLTVGSGNTIYF. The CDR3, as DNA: TGTGCCAGCAGCCTGACGGTGGGGTCTGGAAACACCATATATTTT.